The entry below gives a single T cell receptor (beta chain) sequence along with its context. Its antigen remains unknown. Profiled with immunoSEQ multiplex PCR; TCRdb holds only in-frame clones, not every one. This sample yields more than 500,000 clones, of which approximately 95% are seen a single time; over 0.095% belongs to the top ten. The sample comes from a study of shared clonotypes between healthy human individuals. Overall study: Donors had three CD4 naive, three CD4 memory, two CD8 naive and one CD8 memory plate apiece. Study results and caveats: What naive subsets generally showed was a larger estimated richness than memory subsets showed.

Positive CCR7 selection of CD45RO-negative cells yielded the naive CD8 cells, and terminally differentiated effector memory CD45RA+ cells were excluded. The specimen sequenced was naive CD8+ T cells sorted from blood. The sequence was collected from a woman in her twenties or thirties in good health.

The CDR3 spells CASSSWKGDLAKNIQYF. CDR3 bases: TGTGCCAGCAGCTCTTGGAAGGGGGATTTAGCCAAAAACATTCAGTACTTC. This sequence joins TRBV5-4 and TRBJ2-4; the D gene is possibly TRBD1 (6 bases). Germline V gene sequence: CDR1 SGHNT, CDR2 YYREEE (reference sequence). There are 17 residues in the CDR3. V was cut by 3 bases and J by 0 bases, with 16 bases left in between. The variable domain in full, with the rest retrieved from reference TRBV5-4 and TRBJ2-4, is ETGVTQSPTHLIKTRGQQVTLRCSSQSGHNTVSWYQQALGQGPQFIFQYYREEENGRGNFPPRFSGLQFPNYSSELNVNALELDDSALYLCASSSWKGDLAKNIQYFGAGTRLSVL.